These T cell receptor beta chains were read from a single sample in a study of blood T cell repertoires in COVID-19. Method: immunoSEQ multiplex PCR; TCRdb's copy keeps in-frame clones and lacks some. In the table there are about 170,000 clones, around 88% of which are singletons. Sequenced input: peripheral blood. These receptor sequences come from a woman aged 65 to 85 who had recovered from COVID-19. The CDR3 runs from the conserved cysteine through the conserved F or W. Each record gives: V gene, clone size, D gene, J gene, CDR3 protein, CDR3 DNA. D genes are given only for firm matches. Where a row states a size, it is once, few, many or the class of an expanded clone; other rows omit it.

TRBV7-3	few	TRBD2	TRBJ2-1	CASSRRTSGSDEQFF	TGTGCCAGCAGCCGACGGACTAGCGGGAGCGATGAGCAGTTCTTC
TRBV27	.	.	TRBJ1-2	CASSPREGSYGYTF	TGTGCCAGCAGTCCTCGGGAGGGATCCTATGGCTACACCTTC
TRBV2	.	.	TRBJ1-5	CASGAGEHQPQHF	TGTGCCAGCGGGGCAGGGGAGCATCAGCCCCAGCATTTT
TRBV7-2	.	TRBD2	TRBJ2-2	CASSLGTSVPGELFF	TGTGCCAGCAGCTTAGGGACTAGCGTTCCCGGGGAGCTGTTTTTT
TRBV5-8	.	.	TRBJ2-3	CASSLVARDTQYF	TGTGCCAGCAGCTTGGTGGCGCGGGATACGCAGTATTTT
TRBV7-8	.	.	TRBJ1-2	CASSLEGWSYGYTF	TGTGCCAGCAGCTTAGAGGGGTGGAGCTATGGCTACACCTTC
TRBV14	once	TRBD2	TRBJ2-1	CASSPPGLAGNEQFF	TGTGCCAGCAGCCCCCCAGGACTAGCGGGCAATGAGCAGTTCTTC
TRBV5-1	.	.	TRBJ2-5	CASSPWGRTEETQYF	TGCGCCAGCTCCCCTTGGGGGCGAACCGAAGAGACCCAGTACTTC
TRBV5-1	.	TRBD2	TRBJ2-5	CASSPGTSGQETQYF	TGCGCCAGCAGCCCCGGGACTAGCGGGCAGGAGACCCAGTACTTC
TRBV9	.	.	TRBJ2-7	CASSVGRQGSYEQYF	TGTGCCAGCAGCGTAGGACGGCAGGGCTCCTACGAGCAGTACTTC
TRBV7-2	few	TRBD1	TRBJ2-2	CASSLTGGAGELFF	TGTGCCAGCAGCCTGACAGGGGGTGCCGGGGAGCTGTTTTTT
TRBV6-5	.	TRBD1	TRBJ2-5	CASSYWDRSQETQYF	TGTGCCAGCAGTTACTGGGACAGATCCCAAGAGACCCAGTACTTC
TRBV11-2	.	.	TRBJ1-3	CASSPLASGNTIYF	TGTGCCAGCAGCCCCTTGGCCTCTGGAAACACCATATATTTT
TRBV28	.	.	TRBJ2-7	CASSLNYEQYF	TGTGCCAGCAGTCTTAACTACGAGCAGTACTTC
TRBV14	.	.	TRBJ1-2	CASSQRGTPIRSDGYTF	TGTGCCAGCAGCCAGCGGGGGACGCCAATCCGGTCGGATGGCTACACCTTC
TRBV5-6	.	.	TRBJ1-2	CASSLGPPNYGYTF	TGTGCCAGCAGCTTGGGGCCACCGAACTATGGCTACACCTTC
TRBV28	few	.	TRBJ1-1	CASSLSARGTEAFF	TGTGCCAGCAGTTTATCCGCCCGGGGGACTGAAGCTTTCTTT
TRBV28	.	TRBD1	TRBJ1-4	CASSLEGAGEKLFF	TGTGCCAGCAGTTTAGAGGGGGCGGGTGAAAAACTGTTTTTT
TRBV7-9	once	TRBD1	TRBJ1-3	CASSWGQSGNTIYF	TGTGCCAGCAGCTGGGGACAGTCTGGAAACACCATATATTTT
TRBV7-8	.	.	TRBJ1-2	CASSLVVTSGGYTF	TGTGCCAGCAGCTTAGTTGTGACCTCGGGGGGCTACACCTTC
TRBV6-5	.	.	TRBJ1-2	CASRLGQYSGYTF	TGTGCCAGCAGACTCGGACAGTACTCTGGCTACACCTTC
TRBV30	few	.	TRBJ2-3	CAWSRDTQYF	TGTGCCTGGAGTCGAGATACGCAGTATTTT
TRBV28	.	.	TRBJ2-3	CATARGTDTQYF	TGTGCCACGGCAAGGGGGACAGATACGCAGTATTTT
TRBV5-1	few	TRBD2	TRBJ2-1	CASSPGTSGRWAYNEQFF	TGCGCCAGCAGCCCCGGGACTAGCGGGAGGTGGGCCTACAATGAGCAGTTCTTC
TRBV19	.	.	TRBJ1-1	CANTSGQSDTEAFF	TGTGCCAACACCTCTGGACAGTCCGACACTGAAGCTTTCTTT
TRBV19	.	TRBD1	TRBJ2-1	CASSEAGGWNEQFF	TGTGCCAGTAGTGAAGCAGGGGGTTGGAATGAGCAGTTCTTC
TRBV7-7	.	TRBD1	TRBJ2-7	CASSLGGQGTYEQYF	TGTGCTAGCAGCTTAGGAGGACAGGGAACCTACGAGCAGTACTTC
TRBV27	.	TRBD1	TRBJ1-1	CASSLRQGAANTEAFF	TGTGCCAGCAGTTTACGACAGGGGGCGGCGAACACTGAAGCTTTCTTT
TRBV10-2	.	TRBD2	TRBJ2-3	CAIHPVLAGEGTDTQYF	TGCGCCATCCACCCCGTTCTAGCGGGAGAGGGAACAGATACGCAGTATTTT
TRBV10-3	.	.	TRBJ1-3	CAISLAGAGNTIYF	TGTGCCATCAGTTTGGCAGGGGCAGGAAACACCATATATTTT
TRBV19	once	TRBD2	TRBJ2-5	CASSMGRATETQYF	TGTGCCAGTAGTATGGGGAGGGCGACGGAGACCCAGTACTTC
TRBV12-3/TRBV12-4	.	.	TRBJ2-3	CASSRADSTQYF	TGTGCCAGCAGCAGAGCAGACAGCACGCAGTATTTT
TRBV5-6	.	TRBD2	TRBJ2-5	CASSPGLAGWETQYF	TGTGCCAGCAGCCCCGGACTAGCGGGGTGGGAGACCCAGTACTTC
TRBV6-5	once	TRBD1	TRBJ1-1	CASSYSGQAGTEAFF	TGTGCCAGCAGTTACTCGGGACAGGCGGGCACTGAAGCTTTCTTT
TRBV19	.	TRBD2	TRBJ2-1	CASRVSGSNAYNEQFF	TGTGCCAGTAGGGTTAGCGGGAGTAACGCCTACAATGAGCAGTTCTTC
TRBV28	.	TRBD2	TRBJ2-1	CASTTGTSAYTYNEQFF	TGTGCCAGCACCACCGGGACTAGCGCGTATACCTACAATGAGCAGTTCTTC
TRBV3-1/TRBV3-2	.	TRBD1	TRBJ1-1	CASSRTGGRTEAFF	TGTGCCAGCAGCCGTACAGGGGGTCGCACTGAAGCTTTCTTT
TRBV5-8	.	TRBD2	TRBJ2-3	CASSLARGLDTDTQYF	TGTGCCAGCAGCTTGGCCCGGGGACTAGACACAGATACGCAGTATTTT
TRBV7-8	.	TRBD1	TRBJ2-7	CASSLAGQGAYEQYF	TGTGCCAGCAGCTTAGCGGGACAGGGGGCCTACGAGCAGTACTTC
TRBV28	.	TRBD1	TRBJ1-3	CASGQGGDSGNTIYF	TGTGCCAGCGGACAGGGGGGTGACTCTGGAAACACCATATATTTT
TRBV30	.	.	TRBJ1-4	CAWSDFNEKLFF	TGTGCCTGGAGCGACTTCAATGAAAAACTGTTTTTT
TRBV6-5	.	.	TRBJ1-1	CASSYAGTEAFF	TGTGCCAGCAGTTACGCGGGCACTGAAGCTTTCTTT
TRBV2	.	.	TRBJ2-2	CASSASWRAGELFF	TGTGCCAGCAGCGCGTCATGGCGGGCCGGGGAGCTGTTTTTT
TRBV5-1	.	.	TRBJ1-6	CASSLIGLGSSYNSPLHF	TGCGCCAGCAGCTTGATCGGCTTAGGGAGCTCCTATAATTCACCCCTCCACTTT
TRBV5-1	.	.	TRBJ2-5	CASSLPGQETQYF	TGCGCCAGCAGCTTGCCGGGCCAAGAGACCCAGTACTTC
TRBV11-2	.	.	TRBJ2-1	CASSAQGPPYNEQFF	TGTGCCAGCAGCGCACAGGGACCCCCCTACAATGAGCAGTTCTTC
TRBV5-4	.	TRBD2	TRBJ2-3	CASSLPGTSDPWDTQYF	TGTGCCAGCAGCCTACCCGGGACTAGCGACCCCTGGGATACGCAGTATTTT
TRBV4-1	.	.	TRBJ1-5	CASSQANMGGSNQPQHF	TGCGCCAGCAGCCAAGCAAACATGGGGGGGAGCAATCAGCCCCAGCATTTT